These 16 T cell receptor beta chains were all obtained from the same sample, sequenced in a study of T cells in Graves' hyperthyroidism and ophthalmopathy. It was RNA transcripts that yielded the amplified TCR beta CDR3 regions. A first-round RT-PCR of the TCR CDR3 used the HTBI primer set. One entry per CDR3 protein results from TCRdb running MiXCR on the multiplex PCR reads. The profile shows about 300,000 distinct CDR3 sequences, roughly 20% of them singletons. The sequenced sample consisted of blood. The receptors shown here come from a man aged 45-65 years with Graves' ophthalmopathy.

This clonotype was picked up many times. The V gene is TRBV28, the J gene TRBJ2-5; the match to TRBD2 covers 7 bases. The germline CDR1 and CDR2 sequences are MDHEN and SYDVKM. The CDR3 runs to 15 residues. V gave up 8 bases and J gave up 0 bases; unmatched junction bases: 9. In DNA form, the CDR3 reads TGTGCCAGCGATCGGTGGGGGGGGAACCAAGAGACCCAGTACTTC. Residues: CASDRWGGNQETQYF.

This rearrangement joins TRBV7-9 to TRBJ2-7; the D is unclear. Germline V gene lookup returns CDR1 SEHNR and CDR2 FQNEAQ (reference sequence). V lost 5 bases, J lost 7 bases, and 12 bases lay in between. There are 12 residues in the CDR3. As DNA, the CDR3 is TGTGCCAGCAGCCTTTCGCGTGGGGAGCAGTACTTC. Translating gives CASSLSRGEQYF.

The J gene is TRBJ1-1, the V gene TRBV6-1, with TRBD1 as a possible D gene (6 bases). CDR3 length: 14 residues. V was shortened by 8 bases and J by 1 base, with 14 bases between the two germline ends. The V gene's germline CDR1 is MNHNS and CDR2 SASEGT. CDR3 in DNA: TGTGCCAGCGGAAAGACAGGTGGGAACACTGAAGCTTTCTTT. Translated, it gives CASGKTGGNTEAFF.

In this sample, this clonotype turned up many times. The V call is TRBV11-2, the J call TRBJ1-2, with D possibly TRBD1 on 6 matching bases. V was pared by 5 bases and J by 6 bases, with 19 bases between. Germline CDR1 and CDR2: SGHAT and FQNNGV. CDR3 length equals 15 residues. CDR3 residues: CASSMSRTAWNGYTF. CDR3 sequence (DNA): TGTGCCAGCAGCATGTCCCGGACAGCGTGGAATGGCTACACCTTC.

There are many counts of this clonotype. The chain has TRBV28 and TRBJ1-5; 9 bases match TRBD1. V shed 3 bases, J shed 4 bases, and the junction held 4 bases outside the gene matches. The CDR3 is 15 residues long. CDR1 MDHEN and CDR2 SYDVKM come from the germline V gene. Here the CDR3 reads CASSFATGGNQPQHF. CDR3 bases: TGTGCCAGCAGTTTCGCGACAGGGGGGAATCAGCCCCAGCATTTT.

This clonotype appeared many times. The DNA of the CDR3 is TGTGCCAGCAGCCTCGGACAGCTGAACACTGAAGCTTTCTTT. Protein sequence: CASSLGQLNTEAFF. This chain uses TRBV3-1 with TRBJ1-1, with a possible D match to TRBD1 (6 bases). This CDR3 has 14 amino acids. Germline CDR1 is LGHDT and CDR2 is YNNKEL (reference sequence). V lost 4 bases to trimming and J lost 0 bases, with 9 bases between them.

The table lists this clonotype with a few counts. This chain joins TRBV6-1 and TRBJ2-7; unclear D gene. The CDR3 extends over 12 amino acids. CDR1 and CDR2 from the germline V gene are MNHNS and SASEGT. V shed 8 bases and J shed 7 bases, with 15 bases lying between them. The CDR3 sequence is CASSRTYTEQYF. The CDR3, as DNA: TGTGCCAGCTCCCGAACTTATACAGAGCAGTACTTC.

This chain connects TRBV2 to TRBJ2-7, with TRBD2 identical over 7 bases. Per the germline V gene, CDR1 is SNHLY and CDR2 is FYNNEI. The CDR3 extends over 13 amino acids. The V gene end was trimmed by 8 bases and the J gene end by 0 bases; junction bases not matched to a gene: 4. The CDR3 region is CASGRGISYEQYF. CDR3 nucleotides: TGTGCCAGCGGGAGGGGCATCTCCTACGAGCAGTACTTC.

This clonotype was counted at least ten times. V gene TRBV30 combines with J gene TRBJ2-7; no clear D. This CDR3 is built from 12 residues. V lost 2 bases to trimming and J lost 6 bases, with 11 bases between them. The germline V gene encodes CDR1 GTSNPN and CDR2 SVGIG (reference sequence). The CDR3 sequence: CAWSKMGIEQYF. CDR3 in DNA: TGTGCCTGGAGTAAAATGGGGATCGAGCAGTACTTC.

This clonotype has only a few counts. The chain is built from TRBV5-4 and TRBJ1-2; D unclear. V lost 3 bases, J lost 4 bases, and 10 bases lay in between. The CDR3 consists of 13 residues. Germline-derived CDR1 and CDR2 are SGHNT and YYREEE (reference sequence). The CDR3 region is CASSSRGGYGYTF. In nucleotides, the CDR3 is TGTGCCAGCAGCTCCCGCGGCGGCTATGGCTACACCTTC.

This clonotype was observed many times. This rearrangement joins TRBV5-1 to TRBJ2-1; D is uncertain. CDR3 length equals 14 residues. Trimming stripped 5 bases from V and 5 bases from J, with 14 bases between. From germline, CDR1 is SGHRS and CDR2 YFSETQ. CDR3 loop: CASRGVVRNNEQFF. As DNA, the CDR3 is TGCGCCAGCAGAGGAGTGGTCCGAAACAATGAGCAGTTCTTC.

This clonotype was seen more than once but under ten times. The chain links TRBV5-4 to TRBJ2-5; D remains ambiguous. Looked up from germline, CDR1 is SGHNT and CDR2 is YYREEE (reference sequence). The V gene lost 0 bases and the J gene lost 4 bases, with 7 bases spanning the gap. There are 13 residues in the CDR3. As DNA, the CDR3 is TGTGCCAGCAGCTTGGCGGCAGGAGAGACCCAGTACTTC. This translates into CASSLAAGETQYF.

Notes on this clonotype: A single base separates this from a much larger clone, so it may be a read error. The CDR3 does not close with the conserved phenylalanine or tryptophan, likely indicating a read error. The V and J genes are TRBV27 and TRBJ2-1; TRBD1 aligns across 7 bases. This CDR3 spans 15 amino acids. With 2 bases clipped from V and 3 bases from J, the junction kept 4 bases outside the gene matches. Germline V CDR1 and CDR2: MNHEY, SMNVEV (reference sequence). This chain's CDR3 is CASSLTQGFYNEQFS. The CDR3 DNA is TGTGCCAGCAGTTTAACACAGGGGTTCTACAATGAGCAGTTCTCC.

This clonotype was found a few times. This sequence joins TRBV6-1 and TRBJ1-1, with D unresolved. CDR1 and CDR2 from the germline V gene are MNHNS and SASEGT. Trimming stripped 6 bases from V and 0 bases from J, with 11 bases between. The CDR3 contains 14 residues. CDR3 sequence (DNA): TGTGCCAGCAGCCGAACAGAGGTGAACACTGAAGCTTTCTTT. It translates to CASSRTEVNTEAFF.

V usage is TRBV6-2 or TRBV6-3 and J usage is TRBJ2-4; 11 nucleotides match TRBD2. The CDR3 is 17 amino acids. The V and J ends lost 0 bases and 8 bases, in that order; junction bases with no gene match: 9. Germline loops: CDR1 MNHEY, CDR2 SVGEGT. Written as DNA, the CDR3 is TGTGCCAGCAGTTACTCGGGATCGACTAGCGGGATTGACATTCAGTACTTC. As protein: CASSYSGSTSGIDIQYF.

Ten or more counts support this clonotype. CDR3 residues: CASSRTGEQETQYF. The CDR3 DNA reads TGTGCCAGCAGCCGGACAGGGGAACAAGAGACCCAGTACTTC. The V gene is TRBV7-9, the J gene TRBJ2-5, with 9 positions matching TRBD1. After removal of 5 bases from V and 2 bases from J, the junction contained 3 bases not matched to a gene. CDR1 SEHNR and CDR2 FQNEAQ come from the germline V gene (reference sequence). The CDR3 contains 14 residues.